This T cell receptor beta chain stems from a study of cytotoxic CD8 clonotypes in ibrutinib-treated CLL. Turning to the study itself: After median about 5.5 years, approximately 14 stayed in remission, approximately twelve progressed; responses around 24 partial, 2 complete. Study conclusions and caveats: Increased clonality at ibrutinib response gave way to a return toward baseline at progression.

There are 14 residues in the CDR3. Trimming took off 7 bases at V and 4 bases at J, with 16 bases between the two ends. From germline, CDR1 is SGDLS and CDR2 YYNGEE. Assay used: immunoSEQ multiplex PCR; TCRdb lists only in-frame clones, some missing. The sample records 270,000 or so clones, 70% to 80% being singletons. Remarks on this clone: The antigen remains unidentified.

The starting material was PBMCs, obtained at disease progression, from a patient treated with ibrutinib. This clonotype originated in a human donor with chronic lymphocytic leukemia. The chain carries TRBV9 and TRBJ2-3; D gene uncertain. In DNA form, the CDR3 reads TGTGCCAGCTCCGACGTACATCAGTCAGATACGCAGTATTTT. Translated, it gives CASSDVHQSDTQYF.